One sample yielded the 26 T cell receptor beta chains listed below, sequenced in a study of cytomegalovirus exposure and HLA in healthy donors. The repertoire was sequenced with immunoSEQ multiplex PCR; TCRdb's copy has only in-frame clones and lacks some. The sample contains around 73,000 clones, about 90% of which appear only once. What was sequenced was PBMCs. Every receptor here comes from a woman aged 18-29 years in good health and CMV-seropositive.

The gene calls are TRBV18 and TRBJ1-2; 7 bases match TRBD1. Germline lookup yields CDR1 KGHSH and CDR2 LQKENI. This CDR3 has 15 amino acids. J gave up 6 bases and V 4 bases, and 11 bases lay outside the gene matches. For the CDR3, the DNA is TGTGCCAGCTCACTCTCCCGGGACAGTCGCGATGGCTACACCTTC. This codes for CASSLSRDSRDGYTF. The variable domain in full, with the rest retrieved from reference TRBV18 and TRBJ1-2, is NAGVMQNPRHLVRRRGQEARLRCSPMKGHSHVYWYRQLPEEGLKFMVYLQKENIIDESGMPKERFSAEFPKEGPSILRIQQVVRGDSAAYFCASSLSRDSRDGYTFGSGTRLTVV.

The chain couples TRBV6-4 to TRBJ2-3; 9 bases match TRBD2. Germline lookup yields CDR1 MRHNA and CDR2 SNTAGT. With 2 bases clipped from V and 3 bases from J, the junction kept 6 bases outside the gene matches. CDR3 size: 16 residues. The CDR3 reads CASSDGETSGTDTQYF. CDR3 nucleotides: TGTGCCAGCAGTGACGGCGAGACTAGCGGAACAGATACGCAGTATTTT.

This clone appeared a single time. The V gene is TRBV18, the J gene TRBJ2-7; D possibly corresponds to TRBD1 (6 bases). The ends were cut back, 6 bases at V and 2 bases at J, with 14 bases in the middle. CDR3 length equals 14 residues. Germline lookup yields CDR1 KGHSH and CDR2 LQKENI. Here the CDR3 reads CASSETGLTYEQYF. The DNA of the CDR3 is TGTGCCAGCTCGGAAACAGGGTTGACCTACGAGCAGTACTTC.

This clone was found once. The V and J genes are TRBV5-1 and TRBJ2-5, with TRBD1 identical over 8 bases. V lost 4 bases, J lost 0 bases, and 5 bases stayed unmatched. The CDR3 spans 15 residues. Germline-derived CDR1 and CDR2 are SGHRS and YFSETQ. For the CDR3, the DNA is TGCGCCAGCAGCGGGCAGGGGGCTGACCAAGAGACCCAGTACTTC. The encoded protein is CASSGQGADQETQYF. The full variable domain, completed using reference TRBV5-1 and TRBJ2-5, is KAGVTQTPRYLIKTRGQQVTLSCSPISGHRSVSWYQQTPGQGLQFLFEYFSETQRNKGNFPGRFSGRQFSNSRSEMNVSTLELGDSALYLCASSGQGADQETQYFGPGTRLLVL.

The chain's CDR3 is CAWSGLAGGNEQFF. The CDR3 bases are TGTGCCTGGAGTGGACTAGCGGGGGGCAATGAGCAGTTCTTC. The rearrangement links TRBV30 to TRBJ2-1, with 13 bases identical to TRBD2. The CDR3 is made up of 14 amino acids. CDR1 GTSNPN and CDR2 SVGIG come from the germline V gene (reference sequence). The trim removed 1 base at V and 6 bases at J, leaving 0 bases unmatched. Full variable domain (rest looked up from reference TRBV30 and TRBJ2-1): SQTIHQWPATLVQPVGSPLSLECTVEGTSNPNLYWYRQAAGRGLQLLFYSVGIGQISSEVPQNLSASRPQDRQFILSSKKLLLSDSGFYLCAWSGLAGGNEQFFGPGTRLTVL.

The V gene is TRBV7-2, the J gene TRBJ1-5, with D possibly matching TRBD1 (5 bases). Trimming took off 1 base at V and 4 bases at J, with 14 bases between the two ends. Germline values: CDR1 SGHTA, CDR2 FQGNSA. This CDR3 has 16 residues. The CDR3 sequence is CASSLVGRGTNQPQHF. The CDR3, as DNA: TGTGCCAGCAGCTTAGTCGGCCGGGGGACTAATCAGCCCCAGCATTTT.

The chain employs TRBV19 and TRBJ2-7; 11 bases fit TRBD2. Trimming at V came to 6 bases and at J to 7 bases, leaving 8 bases not matched to a gene. Germline V CDR1 and CDR2: LNHDA, SQIVND (reference sequence). There are 14 residues in the CDR3. CDR3 in DNA: TGTGCCAGTAGCGAAACTAGCGGGAGATATGAGCAGTACTTC. This sequence encodes CASSETSGRYEQYF.

The V call is TRBV5-1, the J call TRBJ2-3, with D possibly TRBD1 on 6 matching bases. Trimming removed 7 bases from V and 2 bases from J, with 11 bases in between. The CDR3 is 13 residues long. The germline V gene has CDR1 SGHRS and CDR2 YFSETQ. CDR3 sequence reads: CASRQGLTDTQYF. CDR3 DNA sequence: TGCGCCAGCCGCCAGGGGCTCACAGATACGCAGTATTTT.

The rearrangement links TRBV15 to TRBJ2-2; tentatively, D is TRBD2 (6 bases). The germline V gene has CDR1 LNHNV and CDR2 YYDKDF (reference sequence). The V end lost 0 bases, the J end lost 7 bases, and 18 bases lay between the germline ends. The CDR3 contains 17 residues. DNA for the CDR3: TGTGCCACCAGCAGAGACAGGGAGGCGGTTGGCGTCGGGGAGCTGTTTTTT. It translates to CATSRDREAVGVGELFF.

The gene calls are TRBV7-2 and TRBJ2-7, with D maybe TRBD1 (6 bases). CDR3 length equals 15 residues. Germline V lookup: CDR1 SGHTA, CDR2 FQGNSA. The V end was cut by 6 bases, the J end by 3 bases, with 18 bases between. The CDR3 loop is CASSHSGVGDYEQYF. DNA for the CDR3: TGTGCCAGCAGTCATTCAGGGGTAGGGGACTACGAGCAGTACTTC. Full variable domain (outside the CDR3, taken from reference TRBV7-2 and TRBJ2-7): GAGVSQSPSNKVTEKGKDVELRCDPISGHTALYWYRQSLGQGLEFLIYFQGNSAPDKSGLPSDRFSAERTGGSVSTLTIQRTQQEDSAVYLCASSHSGVGDYEQYFGPGTRLTVT.

This clone was counted a few times. V usage is TRBV6-5 and J usage is TRBJ2-7, with 8 bases fitting TRBD2. Germline V gene data show CDR1 as MNHEY and CDR2 as SVGAGI. V was clipped by 0 bases and J by 3 bases; unmatched bases: 1. The CDR3 runs 14 residues. Written as DNA, the CDR3 is TGTGCCAGCAGTTACTCCAGCGGGAGCTACGAGCAGTACTTC. This encodes CASSYSSGSYEQYF.

The V gene is TRBV6-4, the J gene TRBJ2-1; a weak D match, TRBD1 (6 bases). From germline, CDR1 is MRHNA and CDR2 SNTAGT. This CDR3 contains 16 residues. The V end was cut by 1 base, the J end by 4 bases, with 14 bases between. The CDR3 is CASSDFGTTTYNEQFF. CDR3 sequence (DNA): TGTGCCAGCAGTGACTTCGGGACAACGACTTACAATGAGCAGTTCTTC.

CDR3 residues: CASSLGREYYEQYF. The DNA for the CDR3 is TGTGCCAGCAGTTTAGGTAGGGAGTACTACGAGCAGTACTTC. The rearrangement links TRBV27 to TRBJ2-7; possible D gene TRBD2, 5 bases. Trimming took 2 bases from V and 3 from J, leaving 11 bases between them. CDR3 length: 14 amino acids. CDR1 MNHEY and CDR2 SMNVEV come from the germline V gene (reference sequence).

The CDR3 spells CASSSPGHPSGNTIYF. In DNA, the CDR3 is TGTGCCAGCAGCTCCCCGGGACACCCCTCTGGAAACACCATATATTTT. This chain joins TRBV7-8 and TRBJ1-3, with a weak D call TRBD1 (6 bases). The V end was cut by 4 bases, the J end by 0 bases, with 13 bases between. Germline CDR1 reads SGHVS; CDR2 reads FQNEAQ. The CDR3 runs 16 residues.

This chain links TRBV9 with TRBJ1-1, with D perhaps matching TRBD1 (6 bases). Germline CDR1 and CDR2: SGDLS and YYNGEE. The ends were cut back, 4 bases at V and 2 bases at J, with 15 bases in the middle. The CDR3 contains 15 residues. The CDR3 bases are TGTGCCAGCAGCCCAGAACAGGGTCTAAACACTGAAGCTTTCTTT. This sequence encodes CASSPEQGLNTEAFF.

The rearrangement joins TRBV9 to TRBJ2-1, with a possible D match to TRBD1 (6 bases). Germline V gives CDR1 SGDLS, CDR2 YYNGEE. V dropped 3 bases and J dropped 4 bases, with 11 bases sitting between them. The CDR3 has 14 residues. CDR3 DNA: TGTGCCAGCAGCGCGAATCAGGGGTACAATGAGCAGTTCTTC. This codes for CASSANQGYNEQFF.

V usage is TRBV28 and J usage is TRBJ1-4; D is uncertain. V was trimmed by 2 bases and J by 6 bases, leaving 13 bases between them. This CDR3 comprises 15 residues. The V gene's germline CDR1 is MDHEN and CDR2 SYDVKM. CDR3 DNA: TGTGCCAGCAGTTTACCTCATTCGGCGGATGAAAAACTGTTTTTT. Encoded protein: CASSLPHSADEKLFF.

The chain employs TRBV5-1 and TRBJ2-5; 10 nucleotides line up with TRBD1. V dropped 0 bases and J dropped 1; count of bases not matched to a gene: 6. This CDR3 contains 17 residues. The germline V gene encodes CDR1 SGHRS and CDR2 YFSETQ. The CDR3 loop is CASSLGLGQGGQETQYF. The DNA for the CDR3 is TGCGCCAGCAGCTTGGGCTTAGGACAGGGGGGCCAAGAGACCCAGTACTTC.

Remarks on this clone: Within the sample, other DNA sequences also encode this same CDR3. The chain is built from TRBV6-4 and TRBJ2-2, with a possible D match to TRBD2 (5 bases). This CDR3 contains 13 residues. Trimming pared 5 bases from V and 1 base from J, leaving 5 bases between. Germline V CDR1 and CDR2: MRHNA, SNTAGT. The DNA of the CDR3 is TGTGCCAGCAGTAGCGGGAACACCGGGGAGCTGTTTTTT. Translated: CASSSGNTGELFF.

V gene TRBV11-2 combines with J gene TRBJ2-3, with 13 bases identical to TRBD2. V was pared by 5 bases and J by 6 bases, with 14 bases of the junction left unmatched. The CDR3 has 18 amino acids. Germline V gene sequence: CDR1 SGHAT, CDR2 FQNNGV. CDR3 nucleotides: TGTGCCAGCAGCGCCCGGACTAGCGGGAGCCCGCGTAGGGATACGCAGTATTTT. This codes for CASSARTSGSPRRDTQYF.

The chain couples TRBV19 to TRBJ2-5; 9 positions agree with TRBD1. Germline V gene sequence: CDR1 LNHDA, CDR2 SQIVND (reference sequence). The CDR3 consists of 15 residues. After removal of 5 bases from V and 4 bases from J, the junction contained 8 bases not matched to a gene. The CDR3 here is CASSAGTGFLETQYF. The CDR3 region has the DNA TGTGCCAGTAGTGCCGGGACAGGGTTTTTAGAGACCCAGTACTTC.

The chain combines TRBV5-5 with TRBJ1-1; D remains ambiguous. Germline V gene sequence: CDR1 SGHKS, CDR2 YYEKEE (reference sequence). The CDR3 has 13 amino acids. The V end lost 2 bases, the J end lost 6 bases, and 11 bases lay between the germline ends. The CDR3 reads CASSLGGIAEAFF. Here the CDR3 DNA reads TGTGCCAGCAGCTTAGGAGGGATCGCTGAAGCTTTCTTT.

The J gene is TRBJ1-5, the V gene TRBV27; the D is unclear. This CDR3 comprises 16 residues. Germline V gene lookup returns CDR1 MNHEY and CDR2 SMNVEV (reference sequence). With 2 bases removed from V and 2 bases from J, the gap between germline ends came to 13 bases. DNA for the CDR3: TGTGCCAGCAGTTTAGGTGGACTTCCGGGCAATCAGCCCCAGCATTTT. Translating it yields CASSLGGLPGNQPQHF.

The chain has TRBV30 and TRBJ1-2; D gene ambiguous. CDR3 length: 14 residues. Germline V gene data show CDR1 as GTSNPN and CDR2 as SVGIG (reference sequence). The V end was cut by 4 bases, the J end by 4 bases, with 16 bases between. The CDR3 nucleotides read TGTGCCTGGACCTCTTCGAACGAGGGCTATGGCTACACCTTC. Its translation is CAWTSSNEGYGYTF.

J is TRBJ2-2 and V is TRBV7-2; no definite D call. Trimming removed 2 bases at V and 1 base at J, with 8 bases between. The germline gives CDR1 SGHTA, CDR2 FQGNSA. The CDR3 spans 15 residues. The CDR3 bases are TGTGCCAGCAGCTTACGGCCGGGGAACACCGGGGAGCTGTTTTTT. Translating gives CASSLRPGNTGELFF.

Here the CDR3 DNA reads TGTGCCAGCAGCCAAGACCGCTTCGGGTATGGCTACACCTTC. Residues: CASSQDRFGYGYTF. The V call is TRBV14, the J call TRBJ1-2; D is unresolved. The V end was cut by 0 bases, the J end by 5 bases, with 10 bases between. This CDR3 is 14 amino acids long. The V gene's germline CDR1 is SGHDN and CDR2 FVKESK.